Below, 5 T cell receptor beta chains from the same sample are listed, as sequenced in a study of shared T cell receptors in the human thymus. Libraries were prepared by immunoSEQ multiplex PCR; TCRdb keeps only in-frame clonotypes and omits some of them. The repertoire includes 500,000 to 750,000 clones, around nine tenths of them detected once, and about 0.01% sits in the top ten. The same data also went into a second study, on human thymus T cells.

The sample comprised thymocytes. Every receptor here comes from a boy under three years old with a congenital heart defect.

V and J are TRBV4-3 and TRBJ1-1; D is undetermined. The germline V and J ends were trimmed by 0 bases and 7 bases, with 18 bases remaining between them. Germline values: CDR1 LGHNA, CDR2 YSLEER. The CDR3 extends over 16 amino acids. CDR3 coding DNA: TGCGCCAGCAGCCAAGATCACCGACTGCCTCGGGGTGAAGCTTTCTTT. It translates to CASSQDHRLPRGEAFF.

This sequence joins TRBV2 and TRBJ1-1; D not certain. This CDR3 is built from 16 residues. In germline, CDR1 is SNHLY, CDR2 FYNNEI. V lost 8 bases, J lost 1 base, and 20 bases lay in between. In DNA form, the CDR3 reads TGTGCCAGCGGCACTACCGGGTCCCCGTCGAACACTGAAGCTTTCTTT. The encoded protein is CASGTTGSPSNTEAFF.

This chain links TRBV6-5 with TRBJ2-3; D may be TRBD1 (5 bases). Germline loops: CDR1 MNHEY, CDR2 SVGAGI. The V and J ends lost 4 bases and 1 base respectively, with 15 bases between them. The CDR3 loop spans 16 amino acids. CDR3 sequence (DNA): TGTGCCAGCAGTTCCACCCCCATCAGGGGCACAGATACGCAGTATTTT. Encoded protein: CASSSTPIRGTDTQYF.

The chain links TRBV6-1 to TRBJ2-1; TRBD2 matches at 15 bases. CDR3 length equals 19 residues. CDR1 and CDR2 from the germline V gene are MNHNS and SASEGT. V dropped 2 bases and J dropped 8; count of bases not matched to a gene: 13. The CDR3 spells CASSEPGLAGGGASDEQFF. The CDR3 DNA reads as TGTGCCAGCAGTGAACCGGGACTAGCGGGAGGAGGGGCCTCCGATGAGCAGTTCTTC.

V is TRBV7-9 and J is TRBJ2-5; the match to TRBD1 covers 8 bases. The CDR3 contains 15 residues. The germline gives CDR1 SEHNR, CDR2 FQNEAQ (reference sequence). V lost 5 bases and J lost 3; bases outside the gene matches: 8. CDR3 loop: CASSLWTGSEETQYF. The CDR3 region has the DNA TGTGCCAGCAGCCTTTGGACAGGGTCGGAAGAGACCCAGTACTTC. The full variable domain, in which reference TRBV7-9 and TRBJ2-5 provide the parts outside the CDR3, is DTGVSQNPRHKITKRGQNVTFRCDPISEHNRLYWYRQTLGQGPEFLTYFQNEAQLEKSRLLSDRFSAERPKGSFSTLEIQRTEQGDSAMYLCASSLWTGSEETQYFGPGTRLLVL.